This entry lists 13 T cell receptor beta chains sequenced from one sample in a study of cytomegalovirus exposure and HLA in healthy donors. In the PCR, 60 Vbeta and 13 Jbeta primers were used. The repertoire was sequenced with immunoSEQ multiplex PCR; TCRdb's copy has only in-frame clones and lacks some. The data hold roughly 150,000 clones, with 68% observed a single time. Sequenced sample: PBMCs. These receptors were obtained from a man aged 30 to 45 in good health and CMV-seropositive.

This clone has more than one count but fewer than ten. The genes are TRBV6-5 and TRBJ2-3, with 11 bases that match TRBD2. The CDR3 has 16 residues. The germline CDR1 and CDR2 sequences are MNHEY and SVGAGI. J was trimmed by 0 bases and V by 2 bases; bases with no gene match: 1. For the CDR3, the DNA is TGTGCCAGCAGTTACCTAGCGGGAGGTAGCACAGATACGCAGTATTTT. It specifies CASSYLAGGSTDTQYF.

J is TRBJ2-5 and V is TRBV5-1; TRBD1 is a possible D gene (5 bases). Deletions cut 2 bases from V and 11 bases from J, with 22 bases between. CDR3 length: 15 residues. From germline, CDR1 is SGHRS and CDR2 YFSETQ. In DNA, the CDR3 is TGCGCCAGCAGCTTAAGGGGCGGCAATGGAATTGAGCAGTACTTC. Translation: CASSLRGGNGIEQYF.

This clone was recorded once. This chain links TRBV19 with TRBJ1-2, with D tentatively TRBD1 (5 bases). With 11 bases removed from V and 0 bases from J, the gap between germline ends came to 13 bases. Germline V CDR1 and CDR2: LNHDA, SQIVND (reference sequence). CDR3 length: 13 residues. The CDR3 region is CAGTGGANYGYTF. In DNA, the CDR3 is TGTGCCGGAACAGGTGGAGCTAACTATGGCTACACCTTC.

The rearrangement links TRBV4-2 to TRBJ2-5; the match to TRBD2 covers 8 bases. With 1 base clipped from V and 4 bases from J, the junction kept 2 bases outside the gene matches. Germline CDR1 is LGHNA and CDR2 is YNFKEQ. The CDR3 totals 14 residues. CDR3 in DNA: TGTGCCAGCAGCCAAGCTCTAGCGGGAGAGACCCAGTACTTC. Encoded protein: CASSQALAGETQYF.

This clone was seen only a few times. This rearrangement joins TRBV5-4 to TRBJ1-1; 8 nucleotides match TRBD1. Germline values: CDR1 SGHNT, CDR2 YYREEE (reference sequence). The CDR3 runs to 14 residues. J lost 5 bases, V lost 4 bases, and 7 bases had no gene match. The CDR3 nucleotides are TGTGCCAGCAGCCGGACAGGGATAGGGACTGAAGCTTTCTTT. This gives the protein CASSRTGIGTEAFF.

In nucleotides, the CDR3 is TGTGCCAGCAGCTCCACGGGACAGGCCAACAATGAGCAGTTCTTC. It is translated as CASSSTGQANNEQFF. The chain recombines TRBV11-3 with TRBJ2-1, with 8 bases identical to TRBD1. The CDR3 totals 15 residues. V shed 4 bases, J shed 5 bases, and the junction held 7 bases outside the gene matches. Germline assignment: CDR1 SGHNT and CDR2 YENEEA.

This clone was detected only once. Germline and junction disagree at one end, which may indicate a read error. V is TRBV7-9 and J is TRBJ2-7; D possibly corresponds to TRBD1 (5 bases). From germline, CDR1 is SEHNR and CDR2 FQNEAQ (reference sequence). The CDR3 runs 15 residues. The CDR3 DNA reads TGTTCCAGCAGCTTATACGAGACAGAAGCCTACGAGCAGTACTTC. It yields the protein CSSSLYETEAYEQYF.

The rearrangement joins TRBV28 to TRBJ1-1; D remains ambiguous. The length of the CDR3 is 13 residues. V was shortened by 6 bases and J by 11 bases, with 19 bases between the two germline ends. Germline assignment: CDR1 MDHEN and CDR2 SYDVKM. The CDR3 loop is CASSLSTTSAAFF. CDR3 coding DNA: TGTGCCAGCAGCCTTTCGACAACCTCGGCGGCTTTCTTT.

The V call is TRBV27, the J call TRBJ2-1; 7 positions agree with TRBD2. The J segment lost 3 bases and the V segment lost 5 bases, leaving 10 bases of the junction unmatched. The CDR3 is 16 amino acids. Germline loops: CDR1 MNHEY, CDR2 SMNVEV (reference sequence). The DNA of the CDR3 is TGTGCCAGCAGTCTAGCTATGGGGAGGGTCTACAATGAGCAGTTCTTC. Protein sequence: CASSLAMGRVYNEQFF.

The gene calls are TRBV6-5 and TRBJ1-1; the D is unclear. V was pared by 2 bases and J by 6 bases, with 10 bases between. From germline, CDR1 is MNHEY and CDR2 SVGAGI. This CDR3 is built from 13 residues. The CDR3 DNA reads as TGTGCCAGCAGTTACCCGGGAGTCTCTGAAGCTTTCTTT. As protein: CASSYPGVSEAFF.

This clone has only a few counts. CDR3 in DNA: TGTGCCAGTAGTGTCATGGTGTCAGGGAGGGGTCTACTGTTTTTT. Translation gives CASSVMVSGRGLLFF. The chain couples TRBV19 to TRBJ1-4, with D tentatively TRBD1 (5 bases). Per germline, CDR1 LNHDA and CDR2 SQIVND (reference sequence). V lost 5 bases to trimming and J lost 13 bases, with 23 bases between them. The CDR3 runs 15 residues.

This clone occurred a few times. CDR3 in DNA: TGTGCCAGCAGCCCGACACCCTCCTACGAGCAGTACTTC. This gives the protein CASSPTPSYEQYF. This chain links TRBV7-6 with TRBJ2-7; no firm D call. CDR1 is SGHVS and CDR2 is FNYEAQ in the germline V gene. V was shortened by 5 bases and J by 0 bases, with 8 bases between the two germline ends. The CDR3 length is 13 residues.

The J gene is TRBJ2-1, the V gene TRBV7-2, with 7 bases identical to TRBD2. CDR3 length equals 15 residues. Germline CDR1 reads SGHTA; CDR2 reads FQGNSA. Unmatched junction bases numbered 4, after V lost 1 base and J lost 4 bases. CDR3 residues: CASSLGLAGYNEQFF. The CDR3 DNA reads TGTGCCAGCAGCTTAGGGTTAGCGGGTTACAATGAGCAGTTCTTC.